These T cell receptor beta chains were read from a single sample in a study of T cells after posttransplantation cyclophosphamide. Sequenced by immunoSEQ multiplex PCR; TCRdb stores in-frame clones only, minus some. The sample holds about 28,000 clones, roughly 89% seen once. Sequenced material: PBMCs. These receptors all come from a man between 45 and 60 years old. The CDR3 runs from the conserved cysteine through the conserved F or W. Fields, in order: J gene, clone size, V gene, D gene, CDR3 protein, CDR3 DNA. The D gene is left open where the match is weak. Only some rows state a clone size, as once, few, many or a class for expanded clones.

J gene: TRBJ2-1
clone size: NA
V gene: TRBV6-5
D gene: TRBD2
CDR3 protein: CASSEPGTSKVEQFF
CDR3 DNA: TGTGCCAGCAGCGAACCCGGGACTAGTAAGGTTGAGCAGTTCTTC

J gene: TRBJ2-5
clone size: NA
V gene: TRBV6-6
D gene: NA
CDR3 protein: CASTARQVIQETQYF
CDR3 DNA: TGTGCCAGCACCGCCCGACAGGTGATCCAAGAGACCCAGTACTTC

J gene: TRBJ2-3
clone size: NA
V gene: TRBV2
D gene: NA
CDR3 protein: CASSWTDPTDTQYF
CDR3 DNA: TGTGCCAGCAGTTGGACAGACCCCACAGATACGCAGTATTTT

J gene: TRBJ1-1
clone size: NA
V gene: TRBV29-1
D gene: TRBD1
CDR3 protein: CSVDGTENTEAFF
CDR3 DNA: TGCAGCGTTGATGGGACAGAGAACACTGAAGCTTTCTTT

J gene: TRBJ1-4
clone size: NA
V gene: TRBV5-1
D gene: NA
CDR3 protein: CASNNQGATNEKLFF
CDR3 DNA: TGCGCCAGCAACAACCAAGGGGCAACTAATGAAAAACTGTTTTTT

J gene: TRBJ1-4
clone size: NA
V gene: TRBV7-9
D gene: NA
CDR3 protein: CASSSGGKLFF
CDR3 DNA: TGTGCCAGCAGCTCAGGTGGAAAACTGTTTTTT

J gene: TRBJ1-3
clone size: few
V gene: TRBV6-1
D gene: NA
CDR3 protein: CASSVAGSSGNTIYF
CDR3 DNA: TGTGCCAGCAGTGTAGCTGGCAGCTCTGGAAACACCATATATTTT

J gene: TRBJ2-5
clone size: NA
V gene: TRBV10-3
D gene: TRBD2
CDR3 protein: CAIRPSGGEETQYF
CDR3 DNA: TGTGCCATCCGCCCTAGCGGAGGGGAGGAGACCCAGTACTTC

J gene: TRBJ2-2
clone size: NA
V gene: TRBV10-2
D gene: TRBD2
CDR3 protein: CASQLAGGRTGELFF
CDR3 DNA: TGCGCCAGCCAACTAGCGGGGGGAAGGACCGGGGAGCTGTTTTTT

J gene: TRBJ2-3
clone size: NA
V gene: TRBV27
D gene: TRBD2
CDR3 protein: CASMTSGRPNTQYF
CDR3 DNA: TGTGCCAGCATGACTAGCGGGAGACCTAATACGCAGTATTTT

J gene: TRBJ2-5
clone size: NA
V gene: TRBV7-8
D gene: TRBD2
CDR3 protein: CASSLKRLAGRETQYF
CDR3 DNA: TGTGCCAGCAGCTTAAAACGGCTAGCGGGTCGAGAGACCCAGTACTTC

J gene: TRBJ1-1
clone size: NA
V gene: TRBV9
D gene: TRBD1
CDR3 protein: CASSVGTGLNTEAFF
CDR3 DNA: TGTGCCAGCAGCGTAGGGACAGGACTCAACACTGAAGCTTTCTTT

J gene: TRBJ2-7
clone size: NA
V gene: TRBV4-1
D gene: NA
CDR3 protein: CASSWGGGDGSEQYF
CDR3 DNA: TGCGCCAGCAGCTGGGGAGGAGGGGATGGAAGCGAGCAGTACTTC

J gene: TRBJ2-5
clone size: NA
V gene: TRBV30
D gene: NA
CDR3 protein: CAWSVLGAPKETQYF
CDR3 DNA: TGTGCCTGGAGTGTACTTGGGGCCCCCAAAGAGACCCAGTACTTC

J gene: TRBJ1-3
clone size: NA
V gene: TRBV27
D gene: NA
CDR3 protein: CASKDTSGNTIYF
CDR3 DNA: TGTGCCAGCAAGGACACCTCTGGAAACACCATATATTTT

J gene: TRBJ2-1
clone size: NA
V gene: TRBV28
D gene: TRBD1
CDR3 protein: CASTPEAGGRYEQFF
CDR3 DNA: TGTGCCAGCACCCCGGAGGCAGGGGGCCGTTATGAGCAGTTCTTC

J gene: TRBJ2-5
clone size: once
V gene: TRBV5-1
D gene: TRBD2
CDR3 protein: CASSFFSSGGVQETQYF
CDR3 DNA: TGCGCCAGCAGCTTCTTCTCTAGCGGGGGGGTCCAAGAGACCCAGTACTTC

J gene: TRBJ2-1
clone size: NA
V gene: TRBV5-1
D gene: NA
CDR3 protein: CASSVAGVEQFF
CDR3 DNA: TGCGCCAGCAGCGTCGCGGGTGTTGAGCAGTTCTTC

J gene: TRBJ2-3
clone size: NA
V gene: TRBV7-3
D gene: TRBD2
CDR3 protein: CASSLRLAGMDTQYF
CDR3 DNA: TGTGCCAGCAGCCTTCGACTAGCGGGAATGGATACGCAGTATTTT

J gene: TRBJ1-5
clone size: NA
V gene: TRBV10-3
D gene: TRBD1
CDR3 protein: CAIRQGGNQPQHF
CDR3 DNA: TGTGCCATCAGGCAGGGGGGCAATCAGCCCCAGCATTTT

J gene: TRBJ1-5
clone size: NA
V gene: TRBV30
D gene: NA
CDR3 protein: CAWRPPGAPYQPQHF
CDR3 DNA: TGTGCCTGGAGACCCCCAGGGGCCCCTTATCAGCCCCAGCATTTT

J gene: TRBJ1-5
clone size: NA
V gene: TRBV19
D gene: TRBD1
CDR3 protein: CASRRGQGDQPQHF
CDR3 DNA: TGTGCCAGTAGGAGAGGACAGGGGGATCAGCCCCAGCATTTT

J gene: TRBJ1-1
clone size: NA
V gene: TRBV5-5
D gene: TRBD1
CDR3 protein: CASSLAGTGTEAFF
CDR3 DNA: TGTGCCAGCAGCTTGGCTGGGACAGGGACTGAAGCTTTCTTT

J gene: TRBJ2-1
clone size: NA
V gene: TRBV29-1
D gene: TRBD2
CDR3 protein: CSVEASGSSDEQFF
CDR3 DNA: TGCAGCGTTGAGGCTAGCGGGAGTAGCGATGAGCAGTTCTTC

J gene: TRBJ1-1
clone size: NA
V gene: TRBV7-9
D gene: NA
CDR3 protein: CASSSMGEGEAFF
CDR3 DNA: TGTGCCAGCAGCTCCATGGGGGAGGGTGAAGCTTTCTTT

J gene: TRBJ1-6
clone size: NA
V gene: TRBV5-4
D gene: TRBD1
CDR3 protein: CASSLTSRVDRETGSPLHF
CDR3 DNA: TGTGCCAGCAGCTTGACTAGCCGCGTGGACAGGGAAACTGGTTCCCCCCTCCACTTT

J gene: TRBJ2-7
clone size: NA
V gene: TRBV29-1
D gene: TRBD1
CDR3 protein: CSVWDRNYEQYF
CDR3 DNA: TGCAGCGTTTGGGACAGAAACTACGAGCAGTACTTC

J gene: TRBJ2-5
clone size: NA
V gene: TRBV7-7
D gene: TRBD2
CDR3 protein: CASSLARTRSETQYF
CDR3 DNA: TGTGCTAGCAGCTTAGCTCGGACTAGGTCAGAGACCCAGTACTTC

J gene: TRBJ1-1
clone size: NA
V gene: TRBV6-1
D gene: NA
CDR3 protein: CAISSEGTEAFF
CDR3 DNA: TGTGCCATATCCTCTGAGGGCACTGAAGCTTTCTTT

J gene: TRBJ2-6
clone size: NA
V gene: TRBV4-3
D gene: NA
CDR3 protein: CASSQEGRGASGANVLTF
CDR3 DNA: TGCGCCAGCAGCCAAGAGGGACGGGGGGCCTCTGGGGCCAACGTCCTGACTTTC

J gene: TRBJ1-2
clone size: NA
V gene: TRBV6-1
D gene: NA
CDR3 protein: CASSSYSGGYTF
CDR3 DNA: TGTGCCAGCAGTTCCTACTCAGGGGGCTACACCTTC

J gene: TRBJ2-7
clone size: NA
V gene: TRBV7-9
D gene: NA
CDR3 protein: CASSPRTEQYF
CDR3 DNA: TGTGCCAGCAGCCCTAGGACAGAGCAGTACTTC

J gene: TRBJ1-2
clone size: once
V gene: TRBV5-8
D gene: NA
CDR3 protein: CASKAWMAGGYGYTF
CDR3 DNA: TGTGCCTCAAAAGCTTGGATGGCAGGTGGCTATGGCTACACCTTC

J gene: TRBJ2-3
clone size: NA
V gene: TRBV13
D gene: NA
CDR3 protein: CASSISDTQYF
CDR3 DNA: TGTGCCAGCAGCATATCAGATACGCAGTATTTT

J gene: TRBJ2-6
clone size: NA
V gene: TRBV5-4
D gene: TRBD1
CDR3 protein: CASSTNRGDNSGANVLTF
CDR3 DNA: TGTGCCAGCAGCACGAACAGGGGGGACAACTCTGGGGCCAACGTCCTGACTTTC

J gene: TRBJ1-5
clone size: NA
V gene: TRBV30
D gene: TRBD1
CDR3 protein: CASGDRSNQPQHF
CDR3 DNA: TGTGCCTCAGGGGACAGGAGCAATCAGCCCCAGCATTTT

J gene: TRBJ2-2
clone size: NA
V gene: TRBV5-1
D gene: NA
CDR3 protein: CATQAASTGELFF
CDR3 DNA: TGCGCCACACAGGCAGCTAGCACCGGGGAGCTGTTTTTT

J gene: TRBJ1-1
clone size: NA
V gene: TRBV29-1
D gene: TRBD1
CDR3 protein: CSVGDRGLTEAFF
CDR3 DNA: TGCAGCGTAGGTGACAGGGGGCTGACTGAAGCTTTCTTT

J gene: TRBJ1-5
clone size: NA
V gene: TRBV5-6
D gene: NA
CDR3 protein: CASRDSYSNQPQHF
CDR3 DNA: TGTGCCAGCAGAGACAGTTATAGCAATCAGCCCCAGCATTTT

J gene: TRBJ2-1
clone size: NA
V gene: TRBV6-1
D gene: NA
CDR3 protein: CASKLETYNEQFF
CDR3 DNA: TGTGCCAGCAAGCTAGAAACCTACAATGAGCAGTTCTTC